This TCR beta chain was captured by sequencing in a study of T cell responses to AZD1222 COVID-19 vaccine. Study-wide background: Analyses pooled second doses at about 4 or about 12 weeks. Study-level points and caveats: In the spike-specific TCR repertoire, nearly half reportedly target unmutated variant regions. Of the AZD1222 recipients, only six were seropositive at baseline.

Repertoires were generated with immunoSEQ multiplex PCR, while TCRdb's copy carries only in-frame clones and drops some. The table includes approximately 130,000 clones, 93% detected once. A remark on this clone: The antigen is undetermined.

The material was peripheral blood, obtained on day 0 of AZD1222 vaccination. The sequence came from an adult in good health.

CDR3 protein: CASSLDRLGYGYTF. CDR3 bases: TGTGCCAGCAGCTTAGATCGCCTCGGGTATGGCTACACCTTC. The chain employs TRBV5-5 and TRBJ1-2; unclear D gene. The CDR3 spans 14 residues. Trimming pared 2 bases from V and 5 bases from J, leaving 13 bases between. The germline V gene has CDR1 SGHKS and CDR2 YYEKEE (reference sequence).